The rows below give T cell receptor beta chains drawn from one sample of a study of T cells in Graves' hyperthyroidism and ophthalmopathy. Each CDR3 protein gets one entry after TCRdb re-called the multiplex PCR reads with MiXCR. The data show fewer than 450,000 distinct CDR3 sequences, about 16% seen once. The sample consisted of blood. All receptors come from a woman aged 60-75 years with Graves' ophthalmopathy. CDR3s include the opening cysteine and the closing phenylalanine or tryptophan. D genes are given only for firm matches. Size is stated for part of the rows, as once, few or many counts, or as a class when the clone is expanded.

>TRBJ2-7|TRBV10-3|TRBD1|-
TGTGCCATCTCTCGGGACAGGATCTACGAGCAGTACTTC
CAISRDRIYEQYF
>TRBJ2-4|TRBV14|-|few
TGTGCCAGCAGCCATCGGCACCAGGGTCCTTTAAACATTCAGTACTTC
CASSHRHQGPLNIQYF
>TRBJ2-3|TRBV3-1|TRBD2|many
TGTGCCAGCAGCCAGAGGGGACTAGCGGGTTATACGCAGTATTTT
CASSQRGLAGYTQYF
>TRBJ2-1|TRBV5-4|-|few
TGTGCCAGCAGCAGCAGGACAGCGTTCTCCTACAATGAGCAGTTCTTC
CASSSRTAFSYNEQFF
>TRBJ2-2|TRBV2|-|many
TGTGCCACCGAGCCCTATTCCGGGGAGCTGTTTTTT
CATEPYSGELFF
>TRBJ2-2|TRBV12-3/TRBV12-4|TRBD2|many
TGTGCCAGCAGTCCCCCGACTAGCGGGAGGACCGGGGAGCTGTTTTTT
CASSPPTSGRTGELFF
>TRBJ2-3|TRBV19|TRBD2|many
TGTGCCAGTAGTATTGGGCTAGCGGGAGATGGAGGCACAGATACGCAGTATTTT
CASSIGLAGDGGTDTQYF
>TRBJ1-2|TRBV11-3|-|few
TGTGCCAGCAGCTTAATATCACGGGTTCTACCGTATGGCTACACCTTC
CASSLISRVLPYGYTF
>TRBJ2-1|TRBV20-1|TRBD2|many
TGCAGTGCTAGGGGGAGGTTGGCTAGCGGTTACAATGAGCAGTTCTTC
CSARGRLASGYNEQFF
>TRBJ2-5|TRBV20-1|TRBD2|many
TGCAGTGCTAGAGGAATGGGGGGGGGGACCGAAGAGACCCAGTACTTC
CSARGMGGGTEETQYF
>TRBJ1-2|TRBV5-1|-|-
TGCGCCAGCAGCTTGGCCGATGCTAACTATGGCTACACCTTC
CASSLADANYGYTF
>TRBJ2-2|TRBV11-2|-|many
TGTGCCAGCAGCCAAACTAGTGTCGGGGAGCTGTTTTTT
CASSQTSVGELFF
>TRBJ2-4|TRBV19|TRBD1|-
TGTGCCAGTAGTATAGATCAGAGGGTAGGGACAGCCAGACCCCTACCCAAAAACATTCAGTACTTC
CASSIDQRVGTARPLPKNIQYF
>TRBJ1-6|TRBV19|-|few
TGTGCCAGTAGTCGAGACAGAGATAATTCACCCCTCCACTTT
CASSRDRDNSPLHF
>TRBJ2-7|TRBV6-1|TRBD2|many
TGTGCCAGCAGTGAGCGTACCGGGACTAGCCGAACCTACGAGCAGTACTTC
CASSERTGTSRTYEQYF
>TRBJ2-1|TRBV20-1|TRBD2|-
TGCAGTGCGGACTCTAGCGGGAGGTTGAATGAGCAGTTCTTC
CSADSSGRLNEQFF
>TRBJ2-1|TRBV3-1|-|many
TGTGCCAGCAGCCAAGAACGGGCCTCCTACAATGAGCAGTTCTTC
CASSQERASYNEQFF
>TRBJ2-7|TRBV12-3/TRBV12-4|TRBD2|many
TGTGCCAGCAGTTCGGGGGACTGGGGCGGGAGCAACGAGCAGTACTTC
CASSSGDWGGSNEQYF
>TRBJ1-1|TRBV28|-|-
TGTGCCAGCATCACCCCAGGGAACACTGAAGCTTTCTTT
CASITPGNTEAFF
>TRBJ2-1|TRBV30|-|many
TGTGCCTGGCTCGGGTCGAATGAGCAGTTCTTC
CAWLGSNEQFF
>TRBJ2-3|TRBV7-8|-|-
TGTGCCAGCAGCTCCCGCCAGAAAGATACGCAGTATTTT
CASSSRQKDTQYF
>TRBJ1-4|TRBV2|-|many
TGTGCCAGCAGTGAAGGAGGTGCAACTAATGAAAAACTGTTTTTT
CASSEGGATNEKLFF